This entry lists 19 T cell receptor beta chains sequenced from one sample in a study of T cells expressing NK-cell markers. From its re-call of the 5' RACE reads, TCRdb lists each CDR3 protein once, without DNA. The sample table includes some 150,000 distinct CDR3 sequences. Sequenced material: blood T cells: a sorted CD56 or NKG2C T cell subset, CD4+ or CD8+ T cells, or bulk PBMC T cells (not recorded which). The receptors derive from a man in his late teens or twenties in good health.

V gene TRBV7-9 combines with J gene TRBJ1-2. This CDR3 has 12 residues. From germline, CDR1 is SEHNR and CDR2 FQNEAQ (reference sequence). The CDR3 loop is CASSLAAFGYTF.

This chain's CDR3 is CASSQGASGRNEQYF. The rearrangement joins TRBV4-3 to TRBJ2-7; no DNA is available, so the TRBD2 call from TCRdb remains unchecked. The CDR3 covers 15 residues. Looked up from germline, CDR1 is LGHNA and CDR2 is YSLEER.

The genes are TRBV28 and TRBJ2-3; no DNA is available, so the TRBD2 call from TCRdb remains unchecked. The CDR3 is made up of 15 amino acids. Looked up from germline, CDR1 is MDHEN and CDR2 is SYDVKM. CDR3 in amino acids: CASSLITGGEDTQYF.

The J gene is TRBJ2-3, the V gene TRBV7-2; the D call from TCRdb, TRBD1, cannot be confirmed without DNA. Germline lookup yields CDR1 SGHTA and CDR2 FQGNSA. The CDR3 covers 17 residues. This CDR3 reads CASSLAGTGNPTDTQYF. The full variable domain, completed using reference TRBV7-2 and TRBJ2-3, is GAGVSQSPSNKVTEKGKDVELRCDPISGHTALYWYRQSLGQGLEFLIYFQGNSAPDKSGLPSDRFSAERTGGSVSTLTIQRTQQEDSAVYLCASSLAGTGNPTDTQYFGPGTRLTVL.

This CDR3 is CASSLAGWGRANYGYTF. This rearrangement joins TRBV7-9 to TRBJ1-2; as DNA is missing, the TRBD1 call by TCRdb cannot be tested. Germline lookup yields CDR1 SEHNR and CDR2 FQNEAQ (reference sequence). The CDR3 spans 17 residues.

The chain carries TRBV27 and TRBJ2-2; checking the TCRdb D call of TRBD2 is not possible without DNA. Germline assignment: CDR1 MNHEY and CDR2 SMNVEV (reference sequence). The CDR3 covers 16 residues. This CDR3 reads CASSSRGLENTGELFF.

This rearrangement joins TRBV3-1 to TRBJ2-1; the D call from TCRdb, TRBD2, cannot be confirmed without DNA. Germline assignment: CDR1 LGHDT and CDR2 YNNKEL (reference sequence). The CDR3 has 17 amino acids. CDR3 sequence reads: CASSRTSGRAESYEQFF.

The chain joins TRBV5-6 to TRBJ2-7; TCRdb returns TRBD2, unconfirmable since there is no DNA. The CDR3 extends over 13 amino acids. CDR1 SGHDT and CDR2 YYEEEE come from the germline V gene. CDR3 protein: CASSLEEDHEQYF.

This chain links TRBV10-3 with TRBJ2-1; as DNA is missing, the TRBD1 call by TCRdb cannot be tested. In germline, CDR1 is ENHRY, CDR2 SYGVKD. This CDR3 region has 19 residues. The CDR3 loop reads CAISDPGTLELSSYNEQFF.

The V call is TRBV7-6, the J call TRBJ2-1; lacking DNA, the TRBD2 call made by TCRdb goes unchecked. Germline values: CDR1 SGHVS, CDR2 FNYEAQ. The CDR3 has 20 residues. The CDR3: CASSQTLGLAGPSSYNEQFF.

The rearrangement links TRBV6-6 to TRBJ2-1; TCRdb selects TRBD2, and the lack of DNA leaves this call unchecked. Germline V gene sequence: CDR1 MNHNY, CDR2 SVGAGI (reference sequence). This CDR3 is built from 11 residues. CDR3 sequence: CAIGTFNEQFF.

The chain has TRBV27 and TRBJ2-7. This CDR3 spans 11 amino acids. Germline-derived CDR1 and CDR2 are MNHEY and SMNVEV (reference sequence). The CDR3 spells CASSGPDEQYF.

The chain joins TRBV11-2 to TRBJ2-3; lacking DNA, the TRBD2 call made by TCRdb goes unchecked. Germline-derived CDR1 and CDR2 are SGHAT and FQNNGV. The CDR3 extends over 14 amino acids. The chain's CDR3 is CASSPGTSYDTQYF.

V usage is TRBV7-9 and J usage is TRBJ2-2; as DNA is missing, the TRBD1 call by TCRdb cannot be tested. CDR3 length equals 15 residues. Germline CDR1 reads SEHNR; CDR2 reads FQNEAQ (reference sequence). CDR3 sequence: CASSSGTITTGELFF. The entire variable domain, with the rest obtained from reference TRBV7-9 and TRBJ2-2, is as follows: DTGVSQNPRHKITKRGQNVTFRCDPISEHNRLYWYRQTLGQGPEFLTYFQNEAQLEKSRLLSDRFSAERPKGSFSTLEIQRTEQGDSAMYLCASSSGTITTGELFFGEGSRLTVL.

The J gene is TRBJ1-1, the V gene TRBV6-2 or TRBV6-3. The germline V gene has CDR1 MNHEY and CDR2 SVGEGT. The CDR3 contains 13 residues. The CDR3: CASRTLAVAEAFF.

The V and J genes are TRBV6-1 and TRBJ2-5; TCRdb indicates TRBD2, and absent DNA this call remains unverified. The germline V gene has CDR1 MNHNS and CDR2 SASEGT. The CDR3 covers 15 residues. The CDR3 protein is CASSLTGGSQETQYF.

The rearrangement links TRBV7-9 to TRBJ2-1; TCRdb picks TRBD2, but there is no DNA to check that call. CDR3 length: 15 residues. Per germline, CDR1 SEHNR and CDR2 FQNEAQ (reference sequence). CDR3 sequence reads: CASSLVGARRNEQFF.

The rearrangement links TRBV4-1 to TRBJ1-1; TCRdb picks TRBD1, but there is no DNA to check that call. The CDR3 contains 14 residues. The germline V gene encodes CDR1 MGHRA and CDR2 YSYEKL. The chain's CDR3 is CASSQDRQGMEAFF.

The chain joins TRBV2 to TRBJ2-2. In germline, CDR1 is SNHLY, CDR2 FYNNEI. The CDR3 sequence is 15 residues long. The CDR3 here is CASSEGHRNTGELFF.